The entry below describes one T cell receptor beta chain. The antigen is not known. V lost 6 bases and J lost 4, with 16 bases in between. The CDR3 loop spans 14 amino acids. The data originate from a study of CD8+CD57+ T cells in acquired aplastic anemia. Study-level information: Sorted cells (CD4+ and CD8+) yielded DNA amounts that averaged approximately 3 ug.

Genomic DNA acted as the template from which TCR beta VDJ combination and CDR3 sequence profiling were carried out. Each CDR3 protein gets one entry after TCRdb re-called the reads with MiXCR. The table includes approximately 200,000 distinct CDR3 sequences, 61% detected once. Overall study findings and caveats: Patients and controls shared roughly 28 CD8+ CDR3 sequences, which appeared highly expressed in patients and within their immunodominant clones.

The receptor was isolated from a human donor in good health. Sequencing input: sorted CD4+, CD8+, or CD8+CD57+ T cells (not recorded which) from PBMCs. The rearrangement uses TRBV12-3 or TRBV12-4 and TRBJ2-7, with D unclear. In nucleotides, the CDR3 is TGTGCCAGCAGCCCCCGGGCCCTGAATTACGAGCAGTACTTC. Its protein product is CASSPRALNYEQYF.